The clone carrying this T cell receptor (beta chain) was seen at least ten times. The record originates from a study of T cells in Graves' hyperthyroidism and ophthalmopathy. Amplification of TCR beta CDR3 regions was performed using RNA transcripts as template. RT-PCR in the first round (using the HTBI primer set) targeted the TCR CDR3. TCRdb recomputed calls from the multiplex PCR reads with MiXCR, one row per CDR3 protein. Found here are around 370,000 distinct CDR3 sequences, about 18% of them singletons; the top ten hold around two fifths. Enrolled ophthalmopathy patients presented with a Clinical Activity Score of at least 3, a NOSPECS grade of at least 4, and disease duration under 3 months. Diagnoses were made from clinical symptoms, serum measures (thyroxine and TRAb), thyroid ultrasound and orbital computed tomography. The CDR3 has 15 amino acids. V lost 1 base and J 7 bases, leaving 17 bases between the germline ends. Germline CDR1 reads LGHDT; CDR2 reads YNNKEL (reference sequence).

The receptor was isolated from a man in his late teens or twenties with Graves' ophthalmopathy. The chain uses TRBV3-1 and TRBJ2-7; tentatively, D is TRBD1 or TRBD2 (5 bases each). The material sequenced was blood. CDR3 in amino acids: CASSQVPGPPGEQYF. CDR3 DNA: TGTGCCAGCAGCCAAGTTCCGGGGCCTCCCGGGGAGCAGTACTTC.